This T cell receptor (beta chain) derives from a study of cytomegalovirus exposure and HLA in healthy donors. Study-wide context: Earlier, some 200 million T cells were analyzed, and over 95 million unique TCR beta sequences were found among them. Study findings and constraints: High specificity and sensitivity for cytomegalovirus status were reported for the classifier. Across all donors, roughly uniform sequencing depth was an assumption of the presence/absence analyses. A link between a missense DCLRE1C variant and TCR beta V- and J-gene trimming emerged from a later analysis.

This CDR3 has 16 residues. Concerning this clone: Its antigen is currently unknown.

Primers: 60 Vbeta forward and 13 Jbeta reverse. Sequencing used immunoSEQ multiplex PCR; TCRdb keeps in-frame clones, though not all of them. The sample lists some 180,000 clones, about 81% occurring once. The rearrangement links TRBV12-2 to TRBJ1-4; TRBD1, the table's D call, lacks a check against the DNA. TRBV12-2 is deemed a pseudogene. This clonotype originated in a man in his forties in good health and CMV-seronegative. The sequenced sample was PBMCs. This CDR3 is CASRLATGVVSEKLFF. The CDR3 nucleotides are TGTGCAAGTCGCTTAGCGACAGGGGTAGTTAGTGAAAAACTGTTTTTT.